The clone carrying this T cell receptor beta chain was recorded once. As yet, its antigen is unknown. These data come from a study of cytomegalovirus exposure and HLA in healthy donors. The PCR contained 60 Vbeta and 13 Jbeta primers. Clones were read by immunoSEQ multiplex PCR, and TCRdb kept only the in-frame ones, dropping some. The table has some 140,000 clones, approximately 70% seen once; the top ten hold around 1.6%. V lost 6 bases and J 3 bases, leaving 14 bases between the germline ends. There are 14 residues in the CDR3. The germline gives CDR1 MNHEY, CDR2 SVGAGI. Whole-study findings and limits: Reports credit the classifier with highly specific, highly sensitive diagnosis of cytomegalovirus status. It was shown in a later analysis that HLA-associated TCR beta chains were more clonally expanded than other, equally common chains. The study listed approximately 160 cytomegalovirus-associated TCR beta chains.

Material: PBMCs. The chain uses TRBV6-5 and TRBJ2-5; TRBD1 is a possible D gene (6 bases). This sequence originates from a human donor in good health. CDR3 sequence: CASSPRTAKETQYF. CDR3 nucleotide sequence: TGTGCCAGCAGCCCTAGGACAGCTAAAGAGACCCAGTACTTC.